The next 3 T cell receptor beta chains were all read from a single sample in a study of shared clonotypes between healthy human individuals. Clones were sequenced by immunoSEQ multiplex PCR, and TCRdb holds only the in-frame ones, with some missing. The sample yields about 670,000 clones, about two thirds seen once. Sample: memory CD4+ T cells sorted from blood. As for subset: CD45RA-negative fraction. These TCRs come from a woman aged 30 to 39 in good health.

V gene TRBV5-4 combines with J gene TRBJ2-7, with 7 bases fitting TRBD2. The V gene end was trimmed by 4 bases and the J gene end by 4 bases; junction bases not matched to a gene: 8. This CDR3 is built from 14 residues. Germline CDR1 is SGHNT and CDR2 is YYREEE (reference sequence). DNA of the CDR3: TGTGCCAGCAGCCCGAGGGGAGGGGCGTACGAGCAGTACTTC. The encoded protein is CASSPRGGAYEQYF. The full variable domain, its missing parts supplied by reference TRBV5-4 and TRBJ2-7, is ETGVTQSPTHLIKTRGQQVTLRCSSQSGHNTVSWYQQALGQGPQFIFQYYREEENGRGNFPPRFSGLQFPNYSSELNVNALELDDSALYLCASSPRGGAYEQYFGPGTRLTVT.

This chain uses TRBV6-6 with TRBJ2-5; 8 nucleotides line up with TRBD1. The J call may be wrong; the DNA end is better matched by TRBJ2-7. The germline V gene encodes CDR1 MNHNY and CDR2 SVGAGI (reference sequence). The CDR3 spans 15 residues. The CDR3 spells CASSYPRQGRYEQYF. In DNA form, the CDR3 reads TGTGCCAGCAGTTACCCTAGACAGGGGAGGTACGAGCAGTACTTC.

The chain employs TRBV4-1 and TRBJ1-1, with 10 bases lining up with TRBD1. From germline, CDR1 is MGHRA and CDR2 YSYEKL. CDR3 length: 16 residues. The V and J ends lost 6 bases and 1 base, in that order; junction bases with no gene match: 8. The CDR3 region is CASRPTTGGENTEAFF. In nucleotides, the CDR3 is TGCGCCAGCAGACCGACGACAGGGGGCGAGAACACTGAAGCTTTCTTT.